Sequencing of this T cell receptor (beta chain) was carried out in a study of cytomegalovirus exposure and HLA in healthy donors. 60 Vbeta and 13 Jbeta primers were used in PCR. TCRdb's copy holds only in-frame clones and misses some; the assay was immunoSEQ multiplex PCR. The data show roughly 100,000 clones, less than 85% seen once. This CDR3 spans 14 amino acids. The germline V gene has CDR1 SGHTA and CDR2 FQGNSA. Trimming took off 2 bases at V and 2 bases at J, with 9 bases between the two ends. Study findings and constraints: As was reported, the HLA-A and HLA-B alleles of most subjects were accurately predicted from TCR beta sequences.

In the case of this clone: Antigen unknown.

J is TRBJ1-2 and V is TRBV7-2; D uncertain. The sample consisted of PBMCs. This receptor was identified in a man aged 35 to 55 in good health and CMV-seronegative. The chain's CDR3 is CASSLSGINYGYTF. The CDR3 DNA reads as TGTGCCAGCAGCTTAAGCGGCATAAACTATGGCTACACCTTC.